The 18 T cell receptor beta chains presented below share a single source sample, sequenced in a study of blood T cell repertoires in COVID-19. Profiling relied on immunoSEQ multiplex PCR, and the TCRdb table lists in-frame clones only, not all of them. The data hold about 150,000 clones, with about 86% observed a single time. Input material: peripheral blood. Every receptor here comes from an older woman with acute or convalescent COVID-19.

The table lists this clone with a count of one. The chain links TRBV30 to TRBJ2-7, with D hard to call. The germline gives CDR1 GTSNPN, CDR2 SVGIG (reference sequence). This CDR3 region has 12 residues. Trimming removed 5 bases from V and 3 bases from J, with 11 bases in between. The CDR3 is CAWGGAGYEQYF. The CDR3 DNA is TGTGCCTGGGGCGGTGCAGGCTACGAGCAGTACTTC.

The chain couples TRBV5-4 to TRBJ2-1; tentative D call: TRBD1 (6 bases). The CDR3 extends over 17 amino acids. Trimming shortened V by 4 bases and J by 0 bases, and 17 bases separated the two germline ends. The germline gives CDR1 SGHNT, CDR2 YYREEE (reference sequence). The CDR3 DNA follows: TGTGCCAGCAGCCGTCCCGTAACAGGGACCTCCTACAATGAGCAGTTCTTC. As protein: CASSRPVTGTSYNEQFF.

The genes are TRBV3-1 (or the pseudogene TRBV3-2) and TRBJ2-1; tentatively, D is TRBD2 (5 bases). The V end was cut by 2 bases, the J end by 2 bases, with 10 bases between. Germline values: CDR1 LGHDT, CDR2 YNNKEL (reference sequence). The CDR3 covers 15 residues. The CDR3 DNA sequence: TGTGCCAGCAGCCAAATGGTCGGGGCCTACAATGAGCAGTTCTTC. Its translation is CASSQMVGAYNEQFF.

This chain links TRBV27 with TRBJ2-2, with 9 bases matching TRBD1. Germline-derived CDR1 and CDR2 are MNHEY and SMNVEV (reference sequence). Unmatched junction bases numbered 13, after V lost 4 bases and J lost 4 bases. The CDR3 has 18 residues. CDR3 protein: CASSYSGTGNRGTGELFF. DNA for the CDR3: TGTGCCAGCAGTTATTCCGGGACAGGGAATCGCGGCACCGGGGAGCTGTTTTTT.

V usage is TRBV2 and J usage is TRBJ1-2, with 11 bases aligning to TRBD1. V trimming: 2 bases; J trimming: 8 bases; junction bases outside the gene matches: 7. The CDR3 totals 15 residues. Germline lookup yields CDR1 SNHLY and CDR2 FYNNEI. This chain's CDR3 is CASSERTGGLGGYTF. In DNA, the CDR3 is TGTGCCAGCAGTGAACGGACAGGGGGCTTAGGGGGCTACACCTTC.

The chain links TRBV9 to TRBJ2-1, with 7 bases matching TRBD1. The germline CDR1 and CDR2 sequences are SGDLS and YYNGEE. This CDR3 has 15 amino acids. Trimming took 4 bases from V and 3 from J; bases not matched to a gene: 7. The CDR3 DNA sequence: TGTGCCAGCAGCCCATCGACAGGGCGCTACAATGAGCAGTTCTTC. Its protein is CASSPSTGRYNEQFF.

This clone showed up just once. The V call is TRBV28, the J call TRBJ1-2, with a tentative D call TRBD1 (6 bases). The CDR3 length is 14 residues. Trimming left V 6 bases short and J 4 bases short, with 15 bases between. CDR1 is MDHEN, CDR2 SYDVKM, per germline. The CDR3 region has the DNA TGTGCCAGCAGCTCTCCGAGGACAGCCTATGGCTACACCTTC. Translated, it gives CASSSPRTAYGYTF.

The table lists this clone with a count of one. The chain is built from TRBV2 and TRBJ1-2; 7 bases fit TRBD1. From germline, CDR1 is SNHLY and CDR2 FYNNEI. The CDR3 length is 14 residues. J gave up 5 bases and V 6 bases, and 9 bases lay outside the gene matches. The CDR3 spells CASRTQGVNYGYTF. For the CDR3, the DNA is TGTGCCAGCAGAACTCAGGGGGTAAATTATGGCTACACCTTC.

The rearrangement uses TRBV24-1 and TRBJ1-2, with 8 bases aligning to TRBD1. This CDR3 comprises 15 residues. Germline CDR1 KGHDR, CDR2 SFDVKD. V was pared by 3 bases and J by 8 bases, with 10 bases of the junction left unmatched. The CDR3 coding sequence is TGTGCCACCAGTGATCCGGTCGGACAGGGAGAAGGCTACACCTTC. This sequence encodes CATSDPVGQGEGYTF.

The J gene is TRBJ2-7, the V gene TRBV6-2 or TRBV6-3; D not resolved. This CDR3 region has 13 residues. V lost 1 base and J lost 3, with 7 bases in between. CDR1 MNHEY and CDR2 SVGEGT come from the germline V gene. CDR3 sequence: CASSYLSVYEQYF. The CDR3 bases are TGTGCCAGCAGTTACTTGTCAGTCTACGAGCAGTACTTC.

The chain has TRBV30 and TRBJ1-2, with unresolved D. The ends were cut back, 3 bases at V and 7 bases at J, with 9 bases in the middle. The germline V gene has CDR1 GTSNPN and CDR2 SVGIG (reference sequence). This CDR3 spans 11 amino acids. In nucleotides, the CDR3 is TGTGCCTGGAGCACGAGGGTTGGCTACACCTTC. It translates to CAWSTRVGYTF.

This chain uses TRBV3-1 (or the pseudogene TRBV3-2) with TRBJ2-7; tentatively, D is TRBD1 (5 bases). The CDR3 contains 14 residues. Germline values: CDR1 LGHDT, CDR2 YNNKEL (reference sequence). Between the trimmed V and J ends, which lost 3 bases and 0 bases, there was a span of 9 bases. This CDR3 is CASSQATVSYEQYF. CDR3 DNA: TGTGCCAGCAGCCAGGCGACAGTCTCCTACGAGCAGTACTTC.

The V gene is TRBV4-1, the J gene TRBJ2-3; D perhaps matches TRBD2 (6 bases). CDR1 and CDR2 from the germline V gene are MGHRA and YSYEKL. CDR3 length: 17 amino acids. V lost 1 base, J lost 4 bases, and 18 bases lay in between. In nucleotides, the CDR3 is TGCGCCAGCAGCCAAGGGGGACTCCCGAGGGTGGCAGATACGCAGTATTTT. Amino acid sequence: CASSQGGLPRVADTQYF.

The chain carries TRBV10-1 and TRBJ2-7, with a tentative D call TRBD2 (5 bases). The CDR3 loop spans 15 amino acids. Deletions cut 3 bases from V and 0 bases from J, with 12 bases between. The germline gives CDR1 WNHNN, CDR2 SYGVQD (reference sequence). For the CDR3, the DNA is TGCGCCAGCAGTGATAGAGGGTCCGGCTCCTACGAGCAGTACTTC. Translation gives CASSDRGSGSYEQYF.

The V call is TRBV11-2, the J call TRBJ2-1; weak D call: TRBD1 (6 bases). From germline, CDR1 is SGHAT and CDR2 FQNNGV. CDR3 length: 12 residues. Trimming removed 4 bases at V and 10 bases at J, with 11 bases between. The CDR3, as DNA: TGTGCCAGCAGCTACAGGGAAGGGGAGCAGTTCTTC. Translation: CASSYREGEQFF.

In its sample, this clone was seen once. The chain joins TRBV5-8 to TRBJ1-6, with a weak D call TRBD1 (6 bases). The CDR3 spans 15 residues. The germline V gene encodes CDR1 SGHTS and CDR2 YDEGEE. V lost 0 bases and J lost 9, with 13 bases in between. In DNA form, the CDR3 reads TGTGCCAGCAGCTTGGATCAGGGGAACCTTTCACCCCTCCACTTT. It specifies CASSLDQGNLSPLHF.

The CDR3 region is CASSSPPGTPSSGNTIYF. The CDR3 bases are TGTGCCAGCAGCTCCCCCCCTGGGACACCGAGCTCTGGAAACACCATATATTTT. V and J are TRBV11-2 and TRBJ1-3, with D maybe TRBD1 (6 bases). The CDR3 is 18 residues long. Trimming took off 4 bases at V and 0 bases at J, with 19 bases between the two ends. Looked up from germline, CDR1 is SGHAT and CDR2 is FQNNGV.

The chain carries TRBV4-1 and TRBJ1-1; no clear D gene. From germline, CDR1 is MGHRA and CDR2 YSYEKL. V was clipped by 0 bases and J by 4 bases, with 12 bases between them. The CDR3 runs 15 residues. The CDR3 loop is CASSQDRGGRTEAFF. In DNA form, the CDR3 reads TGCGCCAGCAGCCAAGATCGGGGAGGGCGCACTGAAGCTTTCTTT.